A single sample gave rise to the 9 T cell receptor beta chains below, sequenced in a study of blood T cell repertoires in COVID-19. The repertoire was sequenced with immunoSEQ multiplex PCR; TCRdb's copy has only in-frame clones and lacks some. The repertoire holds about 240,000 clones, just under 85% seen once, with over 8% in the top ten. The sample was peripheral blood. All receptors come from a woman older than 75 with acute or convalescent COVID-19.

This sequence joins TRBV18 and TRBJ1-4, with 9 positions matching TRBD1. Germline V gives CDR1 KGHSH, CDR2 LQKENI. The CDR3 spans 19 residues. The V and J ends lost 3 bases and 0 bases, in that order; junction bases with no gene match: 11. Written as DNA, the CDR3 is TGTGCCAGCTCACCCCGCTCCGGACAGGGGCGCACAACTAATGAAAAACTGTTTTTT. Its translation is CASSPRSGQGRTTNEKLFF.

In DNA form, the CDR3 reads TGTGCCAGCTCCCCGTCGGGGTTCACCATGGACACTGAAGCTTTCTTT. This encodes CASSPSGFTMDTEAFF. The rearrangement uses TRBV18 and TRBJ1-1; D is undetermined. V lost 6 bases and J 3 bases, leaving 20 bases between the germline ends. This CDR3 is built from 16 residues. Germline CDR1 and CDR2: KGHSH and LQKENI.

The J gene is TRBJ2-5, the V gene TRBV5-6; D is ambiguous. The V gene lost 2 bases and the J gene lost 1 base, with 6 bases spanning the gap. The CDR3 covers 13 residues. The germline V gene has CDR1 SGHDT and CDR2 YYEEEE. The CDR3, as DNA: TGTGCCAGCAGCTTCGCCAGCCAAGAGACCCAGTACTTC. Protein: CASSFASQETQYF.

This rearrangement joins TRBV5-1 to TRBJ2-2, with 7 bases identical to TRBD1. Germline assignment: CDR1 SGHRS and CDR2 YFSETQ. J was trimmed by 5 bases and V by 2 bases; bases with no gene match: 9. This CDR3 has 16 residues. The CDR3 region is CASSFSGTDHTGELFF. CDR3 sequence (DNA): TGCGCCAGCAGCTTCTCCGGGACAGATCATACCGGGGAGCTGTTTTTT.

In nucleotides, the CDR3 is TGTGCCAGCTCACCACAGTCCGTTATACAATATGAGCAGTTCTTC. Its translation: CASSPQSVIQYEQFF. V gene TRBV18 combines with J gene TRBJ2-1; the D is unclear. The CDR3 consists of 15 residues. Trimming removed 1 base at V and 8 bases at J, with 15 bases between. Germline-derived CDR1 and CDR2 are KGHSH and LQKENI.

This sequence joins TRBV7-3 and TRBJ1-1, with TRBD1 identical over 7 bases. CDR1 SGHTA and CDR2 FQGTGA come from the germline V gene. This CDR3 is built from 14 residues. The V gene end was trimmed by 1 base and the J gene end by 7 bases; junction bases not matched to a gene: 6. In DNA form, the CDR3 reads TGTGCCAGCAGCTTAATCGACAGGGTGAGTGAAGCTTTCTTT. It encodes CASSLIDRVSEAFF. The full variable domain, rest sourced from reference TRBV7-3 and TRBJ1-1, is GAGVSQTPSNKVTEKGKYVELRCDPISGHTALYWYRQSLGQGPEFLIYFQGTGAADDSGLPNDRFFAVRPEGSVSTLKIQRTERGDSAVYLCASSLIDRVSEAFFGQGTRLTVV.

This chain joins TRBV5-1 and TRBJ1-6, with TRBD1 matching 7 bases. The junction had 2 bases not matched to a gene; V was cut back by 0 bases and J by 2 bases. Germline V gene sequence: CDR1 SGHRS, CDR2 YFSETQ. The CDR3 has 16 amino acids. CDR3 in DNA: TGCGCCAGCAGCTTGGCAGGGACAGCCTATAATTCACCCCTCCACTTT. Its protein is CASSLAGTAYNSPLHF.

This sequence joins TRBV5-5 and TRBJ1-3; TRBD1 matches 7 bases. The CDR3 has 14 residues. Trimming took 3 bases from V and 2 from J; bases not matched to a gene: 2. Germline loops: CDR1 SGHKS, CDR2 YYEKEE (reference sequence). The CDR3 DNA is TGTGCCAGCAGCTCCGGGACAGCTGGAAACACCATATATTTT. This encodes CASSSGTAGNTIYF. The whole variable domain, remainder taken from reference TRBV5-5 and TRBJ1-3, is DAGVTQSPTHLIKTRGQQVTLRCSPISGHKSVSWYQQVLGQGPQFIFQYYEKEERGRGNFPDRFSARQFPNYSSELNVNALLLGDSALYLCASSSGTAGNTIYFGEGSWLTVV.

CDR3 bases: TGTGCCAGCAGCTCCGGGACAGGGGGTAGCACCGGGGAGCTGTTTTTT. Its translation is CASSSGTGGSTGELFF. The chain combines TRBV5-6 with TRBJ2-2; TRBD1 matches at 11 bases. This CDR3 is built from 16 residues. Germline CDR1 SGHDT, CDR2 YYEEEE. With 3 bases clipped from V and 4 bases from J, the junction kept 5 bases outside the gene matches.